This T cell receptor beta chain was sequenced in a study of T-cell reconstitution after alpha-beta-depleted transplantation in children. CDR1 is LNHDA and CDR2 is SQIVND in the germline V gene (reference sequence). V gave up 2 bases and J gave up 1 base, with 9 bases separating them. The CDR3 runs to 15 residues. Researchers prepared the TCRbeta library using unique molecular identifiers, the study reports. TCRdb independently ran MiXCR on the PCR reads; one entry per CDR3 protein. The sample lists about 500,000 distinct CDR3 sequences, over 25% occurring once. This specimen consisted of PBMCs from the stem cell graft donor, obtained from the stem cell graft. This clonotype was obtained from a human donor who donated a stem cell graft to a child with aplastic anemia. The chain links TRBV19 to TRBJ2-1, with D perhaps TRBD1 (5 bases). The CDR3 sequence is CASSIQGESYNEQFF. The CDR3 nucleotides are TGTGCCAGTAGTATACAGGGCGAATCCTACAATGAGCAGTTCTTC.